What follows describes a single T cell receptor beta chain. Its target is not known. The data were taken from a study of cytomegalovirus exposure and HLA in healthy donors. This CDR3 contains 14 residues. The V gene's germline CDR1 is ENHRY and CDR2 SYGVKD. Trimming cost V 4 bases and J 2 bases; bases outside gene matches: 0. Study-wide points: A later analysis appeared to link common viral pathogens to several of the most significant clusters. It was reportedly the case that the classifier diagnosed cytomegalovirus status with high specificity and sensitivity. Being productive about 90% or about 30% of the time was typical of most TCR beta V segments in an earlier analysis. Association of a missense DCLRE1C variant with TCR beta V- and J-gene trimming was reported in a later analysis.

Primers for the PCR totalled 60 Vbeta and 13 Jbeta. The assay was immunoSEQ multiplex PCR, and TCRdb's table has in-frame clones only and misses some. The sample yields 100,000 to 150,000 clones, over 60% seen once. Sequencing was done on a sample of PBMCs. The V call is TRBV10-3, the J call TRBJ1-5; 9 bases line up with TRBD1. The receptor comes from a man aged 60 to 75 in good health and CMV-seropositive. In DNA, the CDR3 is TGTGCCATCAGTGGGACAGGGGGCAATCAGCCCCAGCATTTT. It yields the protein CAISGTGGNQPQHF.